The 10 T cell receptor beta chains below were found in one sample sequenced in a study of shared clonotypes between healthy human individuals. Assay: immunoSEQ multiplex PCR; the TCRdb copy retains only in-frame clones and omits some. The sample lists approximately 530,000 clones, around 96% occurring once. Sequencing used naive CD4+ T cells sorted from blood. Subset described: CD45RA+ positively selected. The receptors originated from a woman between 25 and 40 years old in good health.

The J gene is TRBJ1-4, the V gene TRBV18; no definite D call. CDR1 is KGHSH and CDR2 is LQKENI in the germline V gene. This CDR3 is 16 amino acids long. V lost 4 bases to trimming and J lost 0 bases, with 12 bases between them. The chain's CDR3 is CASSLMDVATNEKLFF. CDR3 nucleotide sequence: TGTGCCAGCTCACTGATGGACGTTGCAACTAATGAAAAACTGTTTTTT.

The V and J genes are TRBV7-9 and TRBJ1-1, with D uncertain. Between the trimmed V and J ends, which lost 5 bases and 1 base, there was a span of 11 bases. The CDR3 is made up of 14 amino acids. Germline values: CDR1 SEHNR, CDR2 FQNEAQ (reference sequence). The CDR3 is CASSPAKTNTEAFF. DNA for the CDR3: TGTGCCAGCAGCCCCGCCAAAACGAACACTGAAGCTTTCTTT. The full variable domain, its missing parts supplied by reference TRBV7-9 and TRBJ1-1, is DTGVSQNPRHKITKRGQNVTFRCDPISEHNRLYWYRQTLGQGPEFLTYFQNEAQLEKSRLLSDRFSAERPKGSFSTLEIQRTEQGDSAMYLCASSPAKTNTEAFFGQGTRLTVV.

This chain uses TRBV19 with TRBJ1-5; the D is unclear. Trimming pared 10 bases from V and 7 bases from J, leaving 20 bases between. This CDR3 is built from 14 residues. Germline CDR1 LNHDA, CDR2 SQIVND (reference sequence). The CDR3 DNA sequence: TGTGCCACCGGAGGCAGTTCGCGGCGACAGCCCCAGCATTTT. Protein: CATGGSSRRQPQHF.

This chain connects TRBV29-1 to TRBJ1-1, with D perhaps matching TRBD1 (6 bases). The CDR3 has 12 amino acids. Germline CDR1 reads SQVTM; CDR2 reads ANQGSEA. V was pared by 7 bases and J by 4 bases, with 13 bases between. CDR3 DNA sequence: TGCAGCGCTCGCGGGGGGCCCACTGAAGCTTTCTTT. Protein sequence: CSARGGPTEAFF.

Concerning this clone itself: Sequence at one end of the junction differs from germline and may be a read error. The chain links TRBV27 to TRBJ2-7, with TRBD1 matching 9 bases. Germline V gene sequence: CDR1 MNHEY, CDR2 SMNVEV (reference sequence). This CDR3 region has 13 residues. The DNA of the CDR3 is TGTGCCAGTCTAGGGACAGGGAACTACGGGCAGTACTTC. Encoded protein: CASLGTGNYGQYF.

The chain carries TRBV6-1 and TRBJ2-5, with 9 bases that match TRBD2. Germline V CDR1 and CDR2: MNHNS, SASEGT. The CDR3 has 13 amino acids. Trimming took 5 bases from V and 5 from J; bases not matched to a gene: 3. The CDR3, as DNA: TGTGCCAGCAGTTCTCTAGCGGGGGAGACCCAGTACTTC. Amino acids: CASSSLAGETQYF.

Here the CDR3 reads CASSPTGQGTTSSYNEQFF. CDR3 coding DNA: TGTGCCAGCTCACCTACGGGACAGGGGACTACGAGCTCCTACAATGAGCAGTTCTTC. This rearrangement joins TRBV18 to TRBJ2-1; 10 bases fit TRBD1. CDR1 and CDR2 (germline): KGHSH, LQKENI. V lost 3 bases, J lost 0 bases, and 11 bases stayed unmatched. This CDR3 has 19 residues.

This clone was recorded a few times. The chain has TRBV18 and TRBJ2-7, with D unresolved. This CDR3 region has 12 residues. In germline, CDR1 is KGHSH, CDR2 LQKENI. V lost 3 bases and J 4 bases, leaving 7 bases between the germline ends. In DNA, the CDR3 is TGTGCCAGCTCACCGGAACAATACGAGCAGTACTTC. Its protein product is CASSPEQYEQYF.

This clone has a single count. The rearrangement links TRBV11-2 to TRBJ2-2; no clear D gene. The CDR3 is 14 amino acids. With 1 base removed from V and 7 bases from J, the gap between germline ends came to 10 bases. Looked up from germline, CDR1 is SGHAT and CDR2 is FQNNGV. The CDR3 spells CASSLANLGGELFF. The CDR3 DNA reads TGTGCCAGCAGCTTAGCGAATTTAGGCGGGGAGCTGTTTTTT.

This sequence joins TRBV29-1 and TRBJ2-5; D assignment may be TRBD1 or TRBD2 (7 bases each). V was clipped by 8 bases and J by 1 base, with 14 bases between them. From germline, CDR1 is SQVTM and CDR2 ANQGSEA. The CDR3 is 13 residues long. The CDR3 sequence: CSTGGTAQETQYF. The CDR3 bases are TGCAGCACCGGGGGGACAGCCCAAGAGACCCAGTACTTC.